Included here is one T cell receptor beta chain sequence, with context. The data derive from a study of blood T cell repertoires in COVID-19. J lost 10 bases, V lost 3 bases, and 8 bases had no gene match. This CDR3 is 13 amino acids long. Germline CDR1 and CDR2: GTSNPN and SVGIG (reference sequence). Original data processing: Reference gene primer amplification gave estimated nucleated cell counts. The method was immunoSEQ multiplex PCR; TCRdb's version includes in-frame clones alone and lacks a portion of them. The V and J calls and clone size are taken from that table; D and trimming were inferred from the DNA. There are almost 400,000 clones in the sample; under 90% occur only once, and approximately 1.5% lies in the top ten. Residents of under 25 US areas, aged about 18 to 89 years, made up the participants. Assignment of participants to cohorts was predicated upon participant-reported clinical history. Among Cohort 3 donors, those recovered had two negative PCRs, clearance, or symptom resolution.

The specimen sequenced was PBMCs or T cells enriched from blood (not recorded which). The sequence was obtained from a woman aged 30 to 39 who had recovered from COVID-19. The V and J genes are TRBV30 and TRBJ2-1; 8 bases map to TRBD1. This CDR3 reads CAWRGTGISEQFF. The CDR3 nucleotides are TGTGCCTGGAGAGGGACAGGTATAAGCGAGCAGTTCTTC.